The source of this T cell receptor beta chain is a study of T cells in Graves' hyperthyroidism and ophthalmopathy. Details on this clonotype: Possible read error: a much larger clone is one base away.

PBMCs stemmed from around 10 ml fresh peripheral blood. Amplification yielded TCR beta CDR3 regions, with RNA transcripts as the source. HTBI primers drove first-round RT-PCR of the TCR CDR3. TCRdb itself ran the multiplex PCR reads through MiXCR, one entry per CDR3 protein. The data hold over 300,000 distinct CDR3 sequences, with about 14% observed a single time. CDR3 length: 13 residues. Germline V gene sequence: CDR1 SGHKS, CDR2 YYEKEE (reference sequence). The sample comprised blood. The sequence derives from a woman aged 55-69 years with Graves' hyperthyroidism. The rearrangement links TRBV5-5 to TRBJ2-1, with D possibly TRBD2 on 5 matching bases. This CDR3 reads CAGSLAGVNEQFF. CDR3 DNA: TGTGCCGGCAGCTTGGCGGGCGTCAATGAGCAGTTCTTC.